Listed below are T cell receptor beta chains from one sample, sequenced in a study of vaccination effects on CD4 cells after COVID-19. The antigens for these receptors are not known. Only in-frame clones appear in the TCRdb table, and some are missing; sequencing was by immunoSEQ multiplex PCR. Of some 21,000 clones in the sample, 76% are singletons; the top ten hold over 8%. Sequenced here: CD4+ T cells from PBMCs cultured with HCoV-229E spike peptides, sampled after COVID-19 vaccination. All receptors derive from a human donor who received a COVID-19 vaccine. The CDR3 runs from the conserved cysteine through the conserved F or W. Fields, in order: J gene, clone size, V gene, D gene, CDR3 protein, CDR3 DNA. D genes are given only for firm matches. Clone sizes are given selectively: once, few, many, or a class where the clone is expanded.

>TRBJ1-3|NA|TRBV29-1|NA
CSVDSEYTIYF
TGCAGCGTTGACAGCGAATACACCATATATTTT
>TRBJ2-1|NA|TRBV14|TRBD2
CASSLRGEGLVREQFF
TGTGCCAGCAGCCTCAGGGGTGAGGGACTAGTGCGTGAGCAGTTCTTC
>TRBJ1-2|NA|TRBV30|NA
CAWSESGIVGYTF
TGTGCCTGGAGCGAGTCAGGGATCGTTGGCTACACCTTC
>TRBJ1-5|NA|TRBV30|NA
CAWSVLPGITRQPQHF
TGTGCCTGGAGTGTACTGCCGGGCATTACGCGTCAGCCCCAGCATTTT
>TRBJ2-7|NA|TRBV29-1|TRBD2
CSVGIAGGTYEQYF
TGCAGCGTGGGGATAGCGGGAGGTACCTACGAGCAGTACTTC
>TRBJ2-3|NA|TRBV19|TRBD2
CASYSGRAGSDTQYF
TGTGCCAGTTATAGCGGGAGGGCCGGGTCAGATACGCAGTATTTT
>TRBJ1-2|NA|TRBV2|NA
CASSEALLGAVGKENYGYTF
TGTGCCAGCAGTGAAGCGCTTCTTGGGGCCGTCGGGAAGGAAAACTATGGCTACACCTTC
>TRBJ2-5|NA|TRBV15|NA
CATSIDRSRTQYF
TGTGCCACCAGCATCGACAGGTCGAGGACCCAGTACTTC
>TRBJ2-6|NA|TRBV6-5|NA
CASSSHSVGGANVLTF
TGTGCCAGCAGTTCTCATTCGGTTGGTGGGGCCAACGTCCTGACTTTC
>TRBJ2-1|NA|TRBV12-5|TRBD2
CASGLRGLAYNEQFF
TGTGCTAGTGGTCTCCGGGGACTAGCCTACAATGAGCAGTTCTTC
>TRBJ2-1|NA|TRBV6-4|TRBD2
CASSDPRPSGSFDEQFF
TGTGCCAGCAGTGACCCCCGACCTAGCGGGAGCTTTGATGAGCAGTTCTTC
>TRBJ1-1|once|TRBV6-5|TRBD1
CASRTGEMNTEAFF
TGTGCCAGCAGGACAGGGGAGATGAACACTGAAGCTTTCTTT
>TRBJ2-7|NA|TRBV6-4|NA
CASSERRGPYEQYF
TGTGCCAGCAGTGAGCGCAGGGGCCCCTACGAGCAGTACTTC
>TRBJ2-2|NA|TRBV24-1|NA
CATSAGANTGELFF
TGTGCCACCAGTGCAGGGGCGAACACCGGGGAGCTGTTTTTT
>TRBJ2-7|few|TRBV11-2|TRBD1
CASSLDFTGTARF
TGTGCCAGCAGCTTAGATTTTACCGGGACAGCTAGATTC
>TRBJ1-2|NA|TRBV5-1|NA
CASRSTANYGYTF
TGCGCCAGCAGAAGCACAGCTAACTATGGCTACACCTTC
>TRBJ1-2|NA|TRBV2|NA
CASSEALQGVGYTF
TGTGCCAGCAGTGAAGCGCTTCAAGGGGTTGGCTACACCTTC
>TRBJ2-5|NA|TRBV29-1|TRBD2
CSVQLAGDGTQYF
TGCAGCGTTCAACTAGCGGGAGATGGGACCCAGTACTTC
>TRBJ1-3|NA|TRBV3-1/TRBV3-2|NA
CASSQDLVSGNTIYF
TGTGCCAGCAGCCAAGATTTAGTCTCTGGAAACACCATATATTTT
>TRBJ1-6|NA|TRBV19|TRBD1
CASSTQGVSNSPLHF
TGTGCCAGTAGTACCCAGGGGGTGTCTAATTCACCCCTCCACTTT
>TRBJ1-5|NA|TRBV6-4|NA
CASSEGANQPQHF
TGTGCCAGCAGTGAGGGGGCCAATCAGCCCCAGCATTTT
>TRBJ2-5|NA|TRBV6-5|NA
CASSSGRKETQYF
TGTGCCAGCAGCTCTGGACGTAAAGAGACCCAGTACTTC
>TRBJ2-2|NA|TRBV5-1|TRBD1
CASRRTGAAGELFF
TGCGCCAGCAGGAGGACAGGGGCGGCCGGGGAGCTGTTTTTT
>TRBJ2-5|NA|TRBV12-5|TRBD2
CASGLGVAGVETQYF
TGTGCTAGTGGTTTAGGTGTAGCGGGAGTAGAGACCCAGTACTTC
>TRBJ1-6|once|TRBV6-5|TRBD1
CASRGTVNSPLHF
TGTGCCAGCAGAGGGACAGTAAATTCACCCCTCCACTTT
>TRBJ2-5|NA|TRBV3-1/TRBV3-2|NA
CASSQASRGTQYF
TGTGCCAGCAGCCAAGCTAGCCGGGGAACCCAGTACTTC
>TRBJ1-2|NA|TRBV18|NA
CASSPPSVAPDYGYTF
TGTGCCAGCTCACCACCCTCGGTAGCGCCGGACTATGGCTACACCTTC
>TRBJ2-3|NA|TRBV3-1/TRBV3-2|TRBD2
CASSPGGETSGRLDTQYF
TGTGCCAGCAGCCCCGGGGGGGAGACTAGCGGGAGGCTGGATACGCAGTATTTT
>TRBJ1-6|few|TRBV19|TRBD1
CASSIGQGAEPLHF
TGTGCCAGTAGTATAGGGCAGGGGGCCGAACCCCTCCACTTT
>TRBJ2-5|NA|TRBV7-7|NA
CASSTGRRYQETQYF
TGTGCCAGCAGCACCGGACGGAGGTACCAAGAGACCCAGTACTTC
>TRBJ1-5|few|TRBV7-9|TRBD1
CASSQQGQPQHF
TGTGCCAGCAGCCAACAGGGGCAGCCCCAGCATTTT
>TRBJ2-5|NA|TRBV11-2|NA
CASSLDREETQYF
TGTGCCAGCAGCTTAGATAGAGAGGAGACCCAGTACTTC
>TRBJ2-7|NA|TRBV11-1|NA
CASSFDEQNYEQYF
TGTGCCAGCAGCTTCGACGAACAAAACTACGAGCAGTACTTC
>TRBJ1-2|once|TRBV6-6|TRBD1
CASSPRKTTGATYGYTF
TGTGCCAGCAGTCCCCGAAAAACGACAGGGGCCACATATGGCTACACCTTC
>TRBJ2-1|once|TRBV24-1|NA
CATSDSYFSYNEQFF
TGTGCCACCAGTGATTCTTATTTCTCCTACAATGAGCAGTTCTTC
>TRBJ2-3|NA|TRBV5-1|NA
CASSPAVGRSTDTQYF
TGCGCCAGCAGCCCGGCAGTTGGTCGGAGCACAGATACGCAGTATTTT
>TRBJ2-2|NA|TRBV6-5|NA
CASRGWDTGELFF
TGTGCCAGCAGGGGATGGGACACCGGGGAGCTGTTTTTT
>TRBJ2-7|NA|TRBV27|TRBD1
CASSGQGVTYEQYF
TGTGCCAGCAGCGGACAGGGGGTAACCTACGAGCAGTACTTC
>TRBJ2-1|NA|TRBV5-6|TRBD2
CASSRSGRAGEQFF
TGTGCCAGCAGCAGAAGCGGGAGGGCCGGGGAGCAGTTCTTC
>TRBJ2-5|NA|TRBV10-2|NA
CASSTGTGFQETQYF
TGCGCCAGCAGCACCGGGACTGGATTCCAAGAGACCCAGTACTTC
>TRBJ2-5|NA|TRBV11-2|NA
CASSAQETQYF
TGTGCCAGCAGCGCACAAGAGACCCAGTACTTC
>TRBJ2-7|NA|TRBV5-6|NA
CASSLRRDPSYEQYF
TGTGCCAGCAGCTTGAGGAGGGACCCTAGCTACGAGCAGTACTTC
>TRBJ2-1|NA|TRBV11-2|NA
CASSKPGTQLRNEQFF
TGTGCCAGCAGCAAACCCGGGACCCAGCTAAGGAATGAGCAGTTCTTC
>TRBJ2-7|NA|TRBV3-1/TRBV3-2|NA
CASSRIYEQYF
TGTGCCAGCAGCCGAATCTACGAGCAGTACTTC
>TRBJ1-3|NA|TRBV11-3|NA
CASSSSGGNTIYF
TGTGCCAGCAGCTCCTCCGGTGGAAACACCATATATTTT
>TRBJ2-2|few|TRBV3-1/TRBV3-2|TRBD2
CASSQDLGLNTGELFF
TGTGCCAGCAGCCAAGATCTGGGACTAAACACCGGGGAGCTGTTTTTT
>TRBJ2-7|NA|TRBV27|NA
CASSPDPRGTEQYF
TGTGCCAGCAGTCCAGATCCTCGAGGGACAGAGCAGTACTTC
>TRBJ2-3|NA|TRBV6-4|TRBD2
CASSEGLAGAGGTQYF
TGTGCCAGCAGTGAGGGACTAGCGGGAGCCGGAGGTACGCAGTATTTT
>TRBJ1-3|NA|TRBV10-3|NA
CAISDTGAGNTIYF
TGTGCCATCAGTGATACGGGGGCTGGAAACACCATATATTTT
>TRBJ2-2|NA|TRBV2|NA
CASSELGDGELFF
TGTGCCAGCAGTGAACTGGGCGACGGGGAGCTGTTTTTT
>TRBJ2-1|NA|TRBV24-1|NA
CATSERPWRFF
TGTGCCACCAGTGAAAGACCGTGGCGGTTCTTC
>TRBJ1-2|NA|TRBV6-5|TRBD1
CASLQGGYGYTF
TGTGCCAGCCTGCAGGGGGGCTATGGCTACACCTTC
>TRBJ2-3|NA|TRBV5-1|NA
CASRPDFSHMRDTQYF
TGCGCCAGCAGGCCCGACTTTAGCCATATGAGAGATACGCAGTATTTT
>TRBJ2-7|NA|TRBV18|TRBD1
CASSLSGTGFYEQYF
TGTGCCAGCTCGCTATCCGGGACAGGGTTCTACGAGCAGTACTTC
>TRBJ2-7|NA|TRBV18|NA
CASSPNAGQKIIYEQYF
TGTGCCAGCTCACCAAATGCAGGACAGAAAATCATCTACGAGCAGTACTTC